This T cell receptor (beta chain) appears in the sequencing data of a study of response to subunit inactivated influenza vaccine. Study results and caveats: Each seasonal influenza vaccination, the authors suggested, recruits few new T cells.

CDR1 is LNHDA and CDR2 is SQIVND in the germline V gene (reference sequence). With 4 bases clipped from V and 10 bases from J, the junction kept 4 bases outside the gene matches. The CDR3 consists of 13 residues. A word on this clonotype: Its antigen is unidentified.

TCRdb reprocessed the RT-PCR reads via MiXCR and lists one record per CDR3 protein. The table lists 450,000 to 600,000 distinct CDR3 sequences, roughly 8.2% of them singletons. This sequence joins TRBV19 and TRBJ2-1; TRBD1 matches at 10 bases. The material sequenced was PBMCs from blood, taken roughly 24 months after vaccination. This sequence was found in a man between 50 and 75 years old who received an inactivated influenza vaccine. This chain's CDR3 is CASSRGQGEEQFF. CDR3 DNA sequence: TGTGCCAGTAGTAGAGGACAGGGGGAAGAGCAGTTCTTC. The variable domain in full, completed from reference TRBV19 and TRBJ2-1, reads DGGITQSPKYLFRKEGQNVTLSCEQNLNHDAMYWYRQDPGQGLRLIYYSQIVNDFQKGDIAEGYSVSREKKESFPLTVTSAQKNPTAFYLCASSRGQGEEQFFGPGTRLTVL.